This section outlines one T cell receptor beta chain sequence together with its context. Its target is unknown. 60 Vbeta and 13 Jbeta primers were used in PCR. Profiled with immunoSEQ multiplex PCR; TCRdb holds only in-frame clones, not every one. The sample consists of tens of thousands of clones, roughly four fifths of them appearing once. This entry belongs to a study of cytomegalovirus exposure and HLA in healthy donors. The CDR3 is 15 amino acids. V dropped 5 bases and J dropped 1; count of bases not matched to a gene: 5. Germline V gene data show CDR1 as LNHDA and CDR2 as SQIVND (reference sequence). General study points: The Asian-associated ancestry cluster reportedly had fewer N-insertions than the roughly 720-donor mean in a later analysis. A few chains linked to CMV were shown in vitro to be specific for CMV antigens.

This sequence originates from a woman in her thirties or forties in good health and CMV-seropositive. The sequencing input was PBMCs. The rearrangement joins TRBV19 to TRBJ2-7; 10 nucleotides align to TRBD1. CDR3 protein: CASSVGQGISYEQYF. In nucleotides, the CDR3 is TGTGCCAGTAGTGTGGGACAGGGGATTTCCTACGAGCAGTACTTC. Full variable domain (outside the CDR3, taken from reference TRBV19 and TRBJ2-7): DGGITQSPKYLFRKEGQNVTLSCEQNLNHDAMYWYRQDPGQGLRLIYYSQIVNDFQKGDIAEGYSVSREKKESFPLTVTSAQKNPTAFYLCASSVGQGISYEQYFGPGTRLTVT.